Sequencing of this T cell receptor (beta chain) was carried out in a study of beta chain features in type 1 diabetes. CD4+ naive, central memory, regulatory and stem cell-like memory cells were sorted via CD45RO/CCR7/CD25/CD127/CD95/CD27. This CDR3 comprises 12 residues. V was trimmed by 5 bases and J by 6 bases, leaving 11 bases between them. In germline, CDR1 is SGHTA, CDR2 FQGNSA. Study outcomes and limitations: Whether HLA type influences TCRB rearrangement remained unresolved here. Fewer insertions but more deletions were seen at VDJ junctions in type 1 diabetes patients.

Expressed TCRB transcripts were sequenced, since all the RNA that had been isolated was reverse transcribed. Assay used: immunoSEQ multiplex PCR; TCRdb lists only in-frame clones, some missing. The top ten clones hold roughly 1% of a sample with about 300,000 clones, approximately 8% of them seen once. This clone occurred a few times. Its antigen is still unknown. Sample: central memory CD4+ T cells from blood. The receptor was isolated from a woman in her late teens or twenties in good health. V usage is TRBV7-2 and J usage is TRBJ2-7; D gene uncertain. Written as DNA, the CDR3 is TGTGCCAGCAGCCCCGACCCCATCGAGCAGTACTTC. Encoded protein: CASSPDPIEQYF. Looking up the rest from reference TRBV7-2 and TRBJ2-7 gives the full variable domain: GAGVSQSPSNKVTEKGKDVELRCDPISGHTALYWYRQSLGQGLEFLIYFQGNSAPDKSGLPSDRFSAERTGGSVSTLTIQRTQQEDSAVYLCASSPDPIEQYFGPGTRLTVT.